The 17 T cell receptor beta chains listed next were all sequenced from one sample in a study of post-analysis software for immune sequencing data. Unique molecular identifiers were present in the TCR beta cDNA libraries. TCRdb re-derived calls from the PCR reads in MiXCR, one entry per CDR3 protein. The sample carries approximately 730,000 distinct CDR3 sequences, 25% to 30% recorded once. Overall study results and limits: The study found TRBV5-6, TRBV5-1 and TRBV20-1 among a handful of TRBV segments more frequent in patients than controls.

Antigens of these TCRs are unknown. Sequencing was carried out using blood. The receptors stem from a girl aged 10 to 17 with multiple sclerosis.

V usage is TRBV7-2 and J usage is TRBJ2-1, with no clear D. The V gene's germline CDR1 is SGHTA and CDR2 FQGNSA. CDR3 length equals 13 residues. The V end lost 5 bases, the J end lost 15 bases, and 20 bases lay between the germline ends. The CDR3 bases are TGTGCCAGCAGCCAATGGGCATCGGAGAATTGGTTCTTC. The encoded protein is CASSQWASENWFF.

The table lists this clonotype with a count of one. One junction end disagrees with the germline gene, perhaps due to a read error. The CDR3 is CSAGDGEGNQPRHF. The CDR3 region has the DNA TGCAGTGCGGGGGACGGTGAGGGCAATCAGCCCCGGCATTTT. The chain recombines TRBV20-1 with TRBJ1-5; possible D gene TRBD1, 5 bases. From germline, CDR1 is DFQATT and CDR2 SNEGSKA (reference sequence). CDR3 length equals 14 residues.

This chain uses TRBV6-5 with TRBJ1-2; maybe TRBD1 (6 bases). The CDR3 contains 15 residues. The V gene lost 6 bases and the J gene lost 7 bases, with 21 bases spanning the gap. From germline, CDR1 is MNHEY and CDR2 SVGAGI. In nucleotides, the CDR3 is TGTGCCAGCAGCCAACGGACAGTAGCATTCTCTGGCTACACCTTC. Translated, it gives CASSQRTVAFSGYTF.

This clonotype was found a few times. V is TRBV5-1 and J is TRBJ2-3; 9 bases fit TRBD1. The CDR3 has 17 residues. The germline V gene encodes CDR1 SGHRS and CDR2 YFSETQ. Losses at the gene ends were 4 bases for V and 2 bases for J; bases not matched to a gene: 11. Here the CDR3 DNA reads TGCGCCAGCAGCGGGCTGTGGACAGGGGCGAACACAGATACGCAGTATTTT. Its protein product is CASSGLWTGANTDTQYF. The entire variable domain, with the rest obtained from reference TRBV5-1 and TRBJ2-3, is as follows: KAGVTQTPRYLIKTRGQQVTLSCSPISGHRSVSWYQQTPGQGLQFLFEYFSETQRNKGNFPGRFSGRQFSNSRSEMNVSTLELGDSALYLCASSGLWTGANTDTQYFGPGTRLTVL.

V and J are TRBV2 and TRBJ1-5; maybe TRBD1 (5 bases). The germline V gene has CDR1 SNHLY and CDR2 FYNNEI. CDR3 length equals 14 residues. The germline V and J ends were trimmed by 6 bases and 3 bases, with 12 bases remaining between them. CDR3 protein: CASSVDSHNQPQHF. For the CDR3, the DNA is TGTGCCAGCAGCGTTGACAGTCACAATCAGCCCCAGCATTTT.

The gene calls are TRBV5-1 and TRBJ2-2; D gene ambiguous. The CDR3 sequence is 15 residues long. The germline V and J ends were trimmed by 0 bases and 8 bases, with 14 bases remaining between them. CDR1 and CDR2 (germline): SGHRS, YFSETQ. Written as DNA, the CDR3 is TGCGCCAGCAGCTTGGCCGAGCGACCTATTGGGGAGCTGTTTTTT. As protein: CASSLAERPIGELFF.

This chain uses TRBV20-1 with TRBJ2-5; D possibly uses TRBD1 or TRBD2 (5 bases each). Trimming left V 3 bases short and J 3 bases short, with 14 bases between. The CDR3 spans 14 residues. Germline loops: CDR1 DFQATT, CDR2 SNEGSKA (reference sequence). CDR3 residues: CSASGQGAEETQYF. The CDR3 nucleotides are TGCAGTGCTAGCGGCCAGGGAGCCGAAGAGACCCAGTACTTC.

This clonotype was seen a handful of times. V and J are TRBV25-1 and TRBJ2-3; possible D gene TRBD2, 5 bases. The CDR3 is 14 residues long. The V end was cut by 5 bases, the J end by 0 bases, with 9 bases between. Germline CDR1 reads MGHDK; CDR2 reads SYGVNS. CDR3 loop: CASSRPGSTDTQYF. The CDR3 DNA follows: TGTGCCAGCAGTCGCCCGGGGAGCACAGATACGCAGTATTTT.

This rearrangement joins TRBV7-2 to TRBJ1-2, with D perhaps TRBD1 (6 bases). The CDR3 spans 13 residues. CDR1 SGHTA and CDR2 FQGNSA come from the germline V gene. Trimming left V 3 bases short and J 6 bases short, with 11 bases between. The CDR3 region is CASSFSQGHGYTF. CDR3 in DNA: TGTGCCAGCAGCTTTTCGCAGGGGCATGGCTACACCTTC.

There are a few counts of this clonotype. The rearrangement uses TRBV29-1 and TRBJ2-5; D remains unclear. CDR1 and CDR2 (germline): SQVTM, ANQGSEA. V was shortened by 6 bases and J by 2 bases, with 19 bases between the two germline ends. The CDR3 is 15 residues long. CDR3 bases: TGCAGCGTCCTCTGGGCCAGCGTTACACAAGAGACCCAGTACTTC. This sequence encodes CSVLWASVTQETQYF. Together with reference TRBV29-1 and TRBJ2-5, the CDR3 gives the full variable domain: SAVISQKPSRDICQRGTSLTIQCQVDSQVTMMFWYRQQPGQSLTLIATANQGSEATYESGFVIDKFPISRPNLTFSTLTVSNMSPEDSSIYLCSVLWASVTQETQYFGPGTRLLVL.

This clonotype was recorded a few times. In DNA form, the CDR3 reads TGTGCCAGCAGTGACCCTCCTGAGTCCTACGAGCAGTACTTC. Its protein product is CASSDPPESYEQYF. The chain has TRBV6-6 and TRBJ2-7; D unresolved. Trimming took off 5 bases at V and 1 base at J, with 12 bases between the two ends. The CDR3 loop spans 14 amino acids. The germline V gene encodes CDR1 MNHNY and CDR2 SVGAGI (reference sequence).

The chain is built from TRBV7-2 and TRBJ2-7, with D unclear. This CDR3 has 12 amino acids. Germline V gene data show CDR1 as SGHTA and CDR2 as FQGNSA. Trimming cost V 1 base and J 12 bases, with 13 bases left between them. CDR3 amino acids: CASSLVVPVAYF. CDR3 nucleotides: TGTGCCAGCAGCTTAGTGGTGCCGGTGGCGTACTTC.

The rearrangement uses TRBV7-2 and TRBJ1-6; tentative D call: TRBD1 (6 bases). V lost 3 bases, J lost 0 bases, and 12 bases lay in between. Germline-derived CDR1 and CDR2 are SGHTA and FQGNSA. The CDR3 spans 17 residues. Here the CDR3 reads CASSFTGPHSYNSPLHF. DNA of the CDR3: TGTGCCAGCAGCTTCACAGGGCCCCACTCCTATAATTCACCCCTCCACTTT.

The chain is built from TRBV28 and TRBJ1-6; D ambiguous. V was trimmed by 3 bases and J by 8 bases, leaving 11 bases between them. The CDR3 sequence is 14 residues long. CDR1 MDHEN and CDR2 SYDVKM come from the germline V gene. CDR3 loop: CASSLVAADSPLHF. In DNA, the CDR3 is TGTGCCAGCAGTTTGGTGGCCGCGGATTCACCCCTCCACTTT. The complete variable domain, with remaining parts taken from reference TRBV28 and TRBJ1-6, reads DVKVTQSSRYLVKRTGEKVFLECVQDMDHENMFWYRQDPGLGLRLIYFSYDVKMKEKGDIPEGYSVSREKKERFSLILESASTNQTSMYLCASSLVAADSPLHFGNGTRLTVT.

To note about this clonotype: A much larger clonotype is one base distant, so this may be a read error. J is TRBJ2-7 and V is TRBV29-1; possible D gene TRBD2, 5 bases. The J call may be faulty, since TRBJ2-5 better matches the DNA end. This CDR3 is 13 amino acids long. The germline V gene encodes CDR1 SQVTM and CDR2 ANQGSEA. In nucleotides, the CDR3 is TGCAGCATTGAAGATTTGGCGGGAGAGACCCAGTACTTC. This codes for CSIEDLAGETQYF.

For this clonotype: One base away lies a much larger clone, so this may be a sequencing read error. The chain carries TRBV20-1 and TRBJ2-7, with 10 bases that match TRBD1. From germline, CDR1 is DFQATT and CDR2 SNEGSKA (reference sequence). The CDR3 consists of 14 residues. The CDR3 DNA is TGCAGTGCTAGAGAGGGACAGGGGACCTACGAGCGGTACTTC. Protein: CSAREGQGTYERYF.

The CDR3 DNA reads TGCAGTGCTAGGGTCGGGCAGGGAAGGATGAACACTGAAGCTTTCTTT. Encoded protein: CSARVGQGRMNTEAFF. The chain uses TRBV20-1 and TRBJ1-1, with a tentative D call TRBD1 (5 bases). The length of the CDR3 is 16 residues. Germline V gene sequence: CDR1 DFQATT, CDR2 SNEGSKA (reference sequence). V gave up 3 bases and J gave up 0 bases, with 17 bases separating them.